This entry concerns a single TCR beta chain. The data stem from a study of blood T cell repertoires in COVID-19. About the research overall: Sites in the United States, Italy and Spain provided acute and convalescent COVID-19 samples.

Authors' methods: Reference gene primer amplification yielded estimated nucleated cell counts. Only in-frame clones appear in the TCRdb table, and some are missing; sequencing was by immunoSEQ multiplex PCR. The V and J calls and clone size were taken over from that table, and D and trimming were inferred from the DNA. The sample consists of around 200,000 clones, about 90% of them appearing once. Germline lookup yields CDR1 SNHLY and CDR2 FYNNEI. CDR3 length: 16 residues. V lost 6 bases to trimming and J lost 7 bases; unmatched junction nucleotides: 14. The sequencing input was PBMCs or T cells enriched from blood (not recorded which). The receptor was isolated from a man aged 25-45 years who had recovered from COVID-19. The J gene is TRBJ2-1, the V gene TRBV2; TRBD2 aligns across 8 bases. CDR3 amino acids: CASSPLLGRAWNEQFF. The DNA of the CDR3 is TGTGCCAGCAGCCCCTTACTCGGGAGGGCCTGGAATGAGCAGTTCTTC.